The entry below gives a single T cell receptor beta chain sequence along with its context. Produced via immunoSEQ multiplex PCR; TCRdb's table is partial and in-frame only. The sample has 100,000 to 150,000 clones, 85% to 90% seen once. This sample was taken from a study of T cell responses to AZD1222 COVID-19 vaccine. The starting material was peripheral blood, obtained on day 0 of AZD1222 vaccination. The sequence derives from an adult in good health.

CDR3 nucleotides: TGTGCCATCAGTGGGGGACAAGGTAGCAATCAGCCCCAGCATTTT. This sequence encodes CAISGGQGSNQPQHF. The rearrangement joins TRBV10-3 to TRBJ1-5; D might be TRBD1 (6 bases). CDR1 ENHRY and CDR2 SYGVKD come from the germline V gene. V was cut by 4 bases and J by 0 bases, with 10 bases left in between. The CDR3 is 15 residues long.